These T cell receptor beta chains were read from a single sample in a study of T-cell memory formation after mild COVID-19. TCRdb itself ran the 5' RACE reads through MiXCR, one entry per CDR3 protein. The sample yields about 350,000 distinct CDR3 sequences, roughly 13% seen once. Sequences were obtained from PBMCs or a T cell subset sorted from them (not recorded which). The receptors come from a man younger than 35 who had mild COVID-19 (a few samples of this study predate the infection). Cell type and time point are not known. Both conserved end residues are part of each CDR3. Each record gives: J gene, V gene, clone size, D gene, CDR3 DNA, CDR3 protein. D genes are given only for firm matches. Expanded clones are given a class, and other clones once, few, many or no size at all.

TRBJ2-5 | TRBV12-3/TRBV12-4 | few | TRBD2 | TGTGCCAGCAGTGGGACTAGCGGGGGGACTACCCAAGAGACCCAGTACTTC | CASSGTSGGTTQETQYF
TRBJ2-4 | TRBV29-1 | . | . | TGCAGCGCGGGGACCAGGGACATTCAGTACTTC | CSAGTRDIQYF
TRBJ1-2 | TRBV15 | . | TRBD1 | TGTGCCACCAGCGGACCCGCTGTTCTCAGGGGGATCTATGGCTACACCTTC | CATSGPAVLRGIYGYTF
TRBJ2-7 | TRBV7-2 | few | . | TGTGCCAGCAGCAATGGACTATTCTACGAGCAGTACTTC | CASSNGLFYEQYF
TRBJ2-3 | TRBV6-5 | . | TRBD2 | TGTGCCAGCGCAACTAGCGGGGGGGTACCAGATACGCAGTATTTT | CASATSGGVPDTQYF
TRBJ1-6 | TRBV6-2/TRBV6-3 | . | TRBD1 | TGTGCCAGCAGCCATCGACAGGGATGGACCTATAATTCACCCCTCCACTTT | CASSHRQGWTYNSPLHF
TRBJ1-2 | TRBV7-9 | . | . | TGTGCCAGCAGCCTCGTGAACTATGGCTACACCTTC | CASSLVNYGYTF
TRBJ1-1 | TRBV7-2 | . | TRBD1 | TGTGCCAGCAGCTCCGCCGGGACAGGGGTAAACACTGAAGCTTTCTTT | CASSSAGTGVNTEAFF
TRBJ2-7 | TRBV3-1 | few | TRBD1 | TGTGCCAGCAGCCAAACGGGACAGGGAGGAATGAAGTACTTC | CASSQTGQGGMKYF
TRBJ1-5 | TRBV7-2 | few | . | TGTGCCAGCAGCTCCCGGGACTCACTGTACCAGCCCCAGCATTTT | CASSSRDSLYQPQHF
TRBJ1-5 | TRBV7-8 | . | . | TGTGCCAGCAGCCCGACGGGCCCCAATCAGCCCCAGCATTTT | CASSPTGPNQPQHF
TRBJ2-1 | TRBV7-9 | many | TRBD2 | TGTGCCAGCAGACTAGCGGAAGAGACCGAGCAGTTCTTC | CASRLAEETEQFF
TRBJ2-7 | TRBV7-3 | . | . | TGTGCCACCGACGGGAAGGGGTCCTACGAGCAGTACTTC | CATDGKGSYEQYF
TRBJ1-2 | TRBV5-1 | few | . | TGCGCCAGCAGCACCATTGACAGGACTACCTATGGCTACACCTTC | CASSTIDRTTYGYTF
TRBJ2-4 | TRBV20-1 | many | TRBD1 | TGCAGTGCTAGAGGTGGGACAGGGACCCACCTAGCCAAAAACATTCAGTACTTC | CSARGGTGTHLAKNIQYF
TRBJ2-5 | TRBV11-2 | few | . | TGTGCCAGCAGCCACCGACACAGGGAGTCAGAGACCCAGTACTTC | CASSHRHRESETQYF